This T cell receptor beta chain was found in a study of neurological immune-mediated disorders. CDR1 and CDR2 (germline): DFQATT, SNEGSKA (reference sequence). Trimming stripped 3 bases from V and 1 base from J, with 13 bases between. The CDR3 runs 15 residues. In this sample, this clonotype turned up many times. Time point in this sample: longitudinal time-point 3. The cDNA was generated through 5'RACE incorporating 10-nucleotide random UMIs. Over 160 million TCR-beta sequences from 15-18 subjects were obtained in each sequencing run. Using its own MiXCR run on the 5' RACE reads, TCRdb lists one record per CDR3 protein. The table shows 84,000 or so distinct CDR3 sequences, with 4.3% occurring only once.

This TCR came from a woman aged 60-70 years with multiple sclerosis. The sequencing sample was made of PBMCs. The chain is built from TRBV20-1 and TRBJ1-5; TRBD1 is a possible D gene (5 bases). The CDR3 DNA follows: TGCAGTGCTAGCGGGGGTTTTCAAAGCAATCAGCCCCAGCATTTT. This translates into CSASGGFQSNQPQHF.